Shown below are 7 T cell receptor beta chains from a single sample sequenced in a study of graft-versus-host responses after intestinal transplantation. Sequencing used immunoSEQ multiplex PCR; TCRdb keeps in-frame clones, though not all of them. The table lists approximately 74,000 clones, 80% to 95% of them singletons, with over 0.55% in the top ten. The source material was PBMCs, sampled 98 days after intestinal transplantation. The receptors come from a human patient who received an intestinal transplant, so some T cells may come from the graft donor.

The chain is built from TRBV28 and TRBJ2-1, with 9 nucleotides matching TRBD2. Germline CDR1 MDHEN, CDR2 SYDVKM. J was trimmed by 1 base and V by 3 bases; bases with no gene match: 4. The CDR3 is made up of 16 amino acids. The CDR3 region has the DNA TGTGCCAGCAGTTTTTGGCGGGAGGGATCCTACAATGAGCAGTTCTTC. This encodes CASSFWREGSYNEQFF.

The chain uses TRBV2 and TRBJ2-5; 7 positions match TRBD1. Germline loops: CDR1 SNHLY, CDR2 FYNNEI. Trimming took 6 bases from V and 2 from J; bases not matched to a gene: 9. This CDR3 is 15 amino acids long. The CDR3 bases are TGTGCCAGCAGGACCTCGGACAGGTTACAAGAGACCCAGTACTTC. This encodes CASRTSDRLQETQYF.

The chain couples TRBV2 to TRBJ1-2; the match to TRBD1 covers 7 bases. Germline CDR1 is SNHLY and CDR2 is FYNNEI. CDR3 length equals 18 residues. V trimming: 0 bases; J trimming: 3 bases; junction bases outside the gene matches: 13. The CDR3 sequence: CASSEAPGTALDYYGYTF. CDR3 in DNA: TGTGCCAGCAGTGAAGCTCCCGGGACAGCTCTCGACTACTATGGCTACACCTTC.

The V and J genes are TRBV2 and TRBJ2-3, with 10 bases matching TRBD1. This CDR3 contains 13 residues. V trimming: 9 bases; J trimming: 3 bases; junction bases outside the gene matches: 3. Germline loops: CDR1 SNHLY, CDR2 FYNNEI. CDR3 in amino acids: CASWTGGTDTQYF. The CDR3 DNA sequence: TGTGCCAGTTGGACAGGGGGAACAGATACGCAGTATTTT. Drawing the rest from reference TRBV2 and TRBJ2-3, the complete variable domain is EPEVTQTPSHQVTQMGQEVILRCVPISNHLYFYWYRQILGQKVEFLVSFYNNEISEKSEIFDDQFSVERPDGSNFTLKIRSTKLEDSAMYFCASWTGGTDTQYFGPGTRLTVL.

CDR3 bases: TGTGCCAGCACCACCTCCGGCCTTGAAGCTTTCTTT. Translated, it gives CASTTSGLEAFF. The chain recombines TRBV28 with TRBJ1-1; D gene uncertain. CDR3 length equals 12 residues. Germline CDR1 is MDHEN and CDR2 is SYDVKM. The V end was cut by 7 bases, the J end by 7 bases, with 13 bases between.

V usage is TRBV5-1 and J usage is TRBJ2-1; D perhaps matches TRBD2 (6 bases). The ends were cut back, 0 bases at V and 4 bases at J, with 8 bases in the middle. The CDR3 is 14 amino acids. CDR1 is SGHRS and CDR2 is YFSETQ in the germline V gene. The CDR3 reads CASSLAGEYNEQFF. For the CDR3, the DNA is TGCGCCAGCAGCTTGGCGGGAGAATACAATGAGCAGTTCTTC. The entire variable domain, with the rest obtained from reference TRBV5-1 and TRBJ2-1, is as follows: KAGVTQTPRYLIKTRGQQVTLSCSPISGHRSVSWYQQTPGQGLQFLFEYFSETQRNKGNFPGRFSGRQFSNSRSEMNVSTLELGDSALYLCASSLAGEYNEQFFGPGTRLTVL.

The gene calls are TRBV7-8 and TRBJ2-3; D may be TRBD2 (6 bases). The germline CDR1 and CDR2 sequences are SGHVS and FQNEAQ. The CDR3 sequence is 17 residues long. V lost 4 bases and J 0 bases, leaving 17 bases between the germline ends. Written as DNA, the CDR3 is TGTGCCAGCAGCTCGGCGGAGCTAGCGCCCAGCACAGATACGCAGTATTTT. It encodes CASSSAELAPSTDTQYF.